What follows describes a single T cell receptor beta chain. Its specificity is unknown. CDR3 length: 16 residues. The germline V gene has CDR1 SGHVS and CDR2 FNYEAQ. V was pared by 5 bases and J by 2 bases, with 6 bases of the junction left unmatched. Unique molecular identifiers were present on the cDNA, which also gained a universal primer site by template switching. Each CDR3 protein is one row after TCRdb ran MiXCR on the 5' RACE reads. The data contain 400,000 or so distinct CDR3 sequences, roughly 9% of them singletons. The data stem from a study of identical twins. Study results and limitations: Models came in too low on out-of-frame TCR alpha sharing in monozygotic twins.

The chain employs TRBV7-6 and TRBJ2-7; 13 bases agree with TRBD2. The clonotype comes from a woman in her 50s in good health. Sequencing input: naive T cells sorted from blood. The CDR3 sequence: CASSPPTSGGTYEQYF. CDR3 DNA sequence: TGTGCCAGCAGCCCCCCGACTAGCGGGGGGACCTACGAGCAGTACTTC. The full variable domain, completed using reference TRBV7-6 and TRBJ2-7, is GAGVSQSPRYKVTKRGQDVALRCDPISGHVSLYWYRQALGQGPEFLTYFNYEAQQDKSGLPNDRFSAERPEGSISTLTIQRTEQRDSAMYRCASSPPTSGGTYEQYFGPGTRLTVT.